One TCR beta chain is described in this entry. Its antigen remains unidentified. This entry is derived from a study of vaccination and CD4 T cells after COVID-19. Cultured CD4+ T-cell DNA underwent Oncomine TCR Beta short-read sequencing. One entry per CDR3 protein, called by TCRdb with MiXCR from the PCR reads. The sample includes approximately 9,300 distinct CDR3 sequences, approximately 57% of them seen just once. Treatment meaning: 10-day PBMC culture with coronavirus spike peptide pools or control peptides (ViraFEST assay). Sequencing input: CD4+ T cells from blood, cultured in vitro. The receptor comes from a human donor who had recovered from COVID-19.

The CDR3 coding sequence is TGTGCCACCAGCGCTAGGACAGGGAATAACTATGGCTACACCTTC. Translated: CATSARTGNNYGYTF. The gene calls are TRBV15 and TRBJ1-2, with 8 bases fitting TRBD1. Germline trimming cut 5 bases from V and 1 base from J; bases unmatched to any gene: 6. The CDR3 totals 15 residues. Germline V CDR1 and CDR2: LNHNV, YYDKDF (reference sequence).